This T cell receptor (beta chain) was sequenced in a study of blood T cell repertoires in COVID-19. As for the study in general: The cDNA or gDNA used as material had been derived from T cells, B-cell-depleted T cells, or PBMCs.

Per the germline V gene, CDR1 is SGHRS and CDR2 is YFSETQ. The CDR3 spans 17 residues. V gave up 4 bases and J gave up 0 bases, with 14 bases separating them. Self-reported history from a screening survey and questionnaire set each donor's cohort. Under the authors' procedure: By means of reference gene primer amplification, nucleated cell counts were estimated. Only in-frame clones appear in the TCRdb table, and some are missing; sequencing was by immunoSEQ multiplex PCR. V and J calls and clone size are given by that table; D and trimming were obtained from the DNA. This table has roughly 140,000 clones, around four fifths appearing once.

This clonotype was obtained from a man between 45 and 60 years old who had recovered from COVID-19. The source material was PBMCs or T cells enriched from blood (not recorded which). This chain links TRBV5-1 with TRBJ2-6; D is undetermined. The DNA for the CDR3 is TGCGCCAGCAGCGACTCGGCAGTGGCCTCTGGGGCCAACGTCCTGACTTTC. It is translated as CASSDSAVASGANVLTF.